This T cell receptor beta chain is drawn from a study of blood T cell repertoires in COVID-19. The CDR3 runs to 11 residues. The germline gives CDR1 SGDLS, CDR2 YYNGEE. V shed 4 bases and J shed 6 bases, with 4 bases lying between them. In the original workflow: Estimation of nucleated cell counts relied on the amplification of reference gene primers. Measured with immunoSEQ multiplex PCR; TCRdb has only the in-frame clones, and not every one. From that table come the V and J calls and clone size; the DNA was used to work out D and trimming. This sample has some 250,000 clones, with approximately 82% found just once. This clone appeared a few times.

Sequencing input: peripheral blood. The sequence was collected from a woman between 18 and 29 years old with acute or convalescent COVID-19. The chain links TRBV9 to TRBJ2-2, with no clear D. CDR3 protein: CASSSAGELFF. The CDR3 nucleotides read TGTGCCAGCAGCTCGGCCGGGGAGCTGTTTTTT.